Below, 6 T cell receptor beta chains from the same sample are listed, as sequenced in a study of identical twins' blood T cells. TCRdb analysed the 5' RACE reads with MiXCR anew, one entry per CDR3 protein. The data show about 370,000 distinct CDR3 sequences, with about 28% seen just once and around 5.6% held by the top ten. Sequencing used PBMCs. These receptors came from a woman aged 18-50 years in good health.

This clonotype was detected a few times. The V call is TRBV11-3, the J call TRBJ2-1; no reliable D call. V was trimmed by 0 bases and J by 10 bases, leaving 10 bases between them. Germline-derived CDR1 and CDR2 are SGHNT and YENEEA. CDR3 length: 13 amino acids. The CDR3 loop is CASSLDLEDEQFF. In nucleotides, the CDR3 is TGTGCCAGCAGCTTAGATCTAGAGGACGAGCAGTTCTTC.

This sequence joins TRBV7-9 and TRBJ2-1; no clear D gene. The germline V gene has CDR1 SEHNR and CDR2 FQNEAQ (reference sequence). V was cut by 2 bases and J by 7 bases, with 15 bases left in between. CDR3 length equals 15 residues. The chain's CDR3 is CASSLPLAARNEQFF. As DNA, the CDR3 is TGTGCCAGCAGCTTACCTCTGGCGGCAAGGAATGAGCAGTTCTTC.

This rearrangement joins TRBV29-1 to TRBJ2-1; no reliable D call. V was clipped by 7 bases and J by 7 bases, with 11 bases between them. Germline V CDR1 and CDR2: SQVTM, ANQGSEA. This CDR3 comprises 11 residues. The CDR3 is CSAVAVNEQFF. For the CDR3, the DNA is TGCAGCGCGGTGGCGGTGAATGAGCAGTTCTTC.

CDR3 region: CSARQGLTEAFF. The DNA of the CDR3 is TGCAGCGCGCGACAGGGGTTAACTGAAGCTTTCTTT. The genes are TRBV29-1 and TRBJ1-1; 8 bases line up with TRBD1. Germline assignment: CDR1 SQVTM and CDR2 ANQGSEA. The trim removed 7 bases at V and 5 bases at J, leaving 6 bases unmatched. The CDR3 length is 12 residues.

The V gene is TRBV25-1, the J gene TRBJ1-2; maybe TRBD1 (5 bases). The CDR3 is made up of 13 amino acids. Germline V CDR1 and CDR2: MGHDK, SYGVNS. The germline V and J ends were trimmed by 1 base and 8 bases, with 11 bases remaining between them. In nucleotides, the CDR3 is TGTGCCAGCAGTGAATCAGGGATCCGCGGCTACACCTTC. Protein: CASSESGIRGYTF.

This clonotype was observed a few times. The chain employs TRBV30 and TRBJ1-4; D gene ambiguous. The CDR3 is 14 residues long. V shed 3 bases and J shed 6 bases, with 14 bases lying between them. The germline gives CDR1 GTSNPN, CDR2 SVGIG (reference sequence). The CDR3 DNA reads TGTGCCTGGAGCCGGCTCCGGGGTTATGAAAAACTGTTTTTT. Translated: CAWSRLRGYEKLFF.